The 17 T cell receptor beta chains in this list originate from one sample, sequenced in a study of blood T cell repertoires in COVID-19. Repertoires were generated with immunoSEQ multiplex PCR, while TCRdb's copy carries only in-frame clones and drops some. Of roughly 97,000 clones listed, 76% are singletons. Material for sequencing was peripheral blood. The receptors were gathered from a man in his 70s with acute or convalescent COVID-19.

The CDR3 spells CASSVFATNEKLFF. In DNA, the CDR3 is TGTGCCAGCAGCGTTTTCGCAACTAATGAAAAACTGTTTTTT. The chain joins TRBV9 to TRBJ1-4, with D uncertain. V lost 2 bases, J lost 0 bases, and 5 bases lay in between. CDR3 length: 14 amino acids. The V gene's germline CDR1 is SGDLS and CDR2 YYNGEE.

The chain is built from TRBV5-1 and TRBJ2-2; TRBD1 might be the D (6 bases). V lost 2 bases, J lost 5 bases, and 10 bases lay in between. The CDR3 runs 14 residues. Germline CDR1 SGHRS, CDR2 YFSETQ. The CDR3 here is CASSFGQPTGELFF. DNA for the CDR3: TGCGCCAGCAGCTTCGGACAGCCGACCGGGGAGCTGTTTTTT. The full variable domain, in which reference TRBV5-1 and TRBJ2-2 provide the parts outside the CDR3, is KAGVTQTPRYLIKTRGQQVTLSCSPISGHRSVSWYQQTPGQGLQFLFEYFSETQRNKGNFPGRFSGRQFSNSRSEMNVSTLELGDSALYLCASSFGQPTGELFFGEGSRLTVL.

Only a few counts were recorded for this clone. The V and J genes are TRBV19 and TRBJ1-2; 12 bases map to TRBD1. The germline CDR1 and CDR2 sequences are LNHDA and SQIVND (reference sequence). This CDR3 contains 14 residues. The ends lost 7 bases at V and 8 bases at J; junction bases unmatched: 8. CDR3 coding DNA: TGTGCCAGTACTCGGGACAGGGGGCCCGGGGGCTACACCTTC. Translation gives CASTRDRGPGGYTF.

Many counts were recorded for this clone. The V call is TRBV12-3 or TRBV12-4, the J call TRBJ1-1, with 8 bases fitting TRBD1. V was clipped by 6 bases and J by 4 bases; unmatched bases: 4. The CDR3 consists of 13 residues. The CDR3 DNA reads TGTGCCAGCAGACAAACAGGGGGCACTGAAGCTTTCTTT. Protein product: CASRQTGGTEAFF.

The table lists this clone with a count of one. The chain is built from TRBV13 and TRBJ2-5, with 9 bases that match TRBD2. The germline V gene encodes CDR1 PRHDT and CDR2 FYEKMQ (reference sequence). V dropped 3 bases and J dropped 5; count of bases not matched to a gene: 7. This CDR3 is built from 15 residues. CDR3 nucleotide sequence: TGTGCCAGCAGCTTGGCGGGGGGGAGGGGCGAGACCCAGTACTTC. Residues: CASSLAGGRGETQYF.

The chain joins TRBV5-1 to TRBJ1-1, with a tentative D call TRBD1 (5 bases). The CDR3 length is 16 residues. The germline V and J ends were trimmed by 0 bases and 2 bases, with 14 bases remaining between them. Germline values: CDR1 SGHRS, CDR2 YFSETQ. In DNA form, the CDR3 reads TGCGCCAGCAGCTTGGCGACAGAGCTACCTAACACTGAAGCTTTCTTT. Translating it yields CASSLATELPNTEAFF. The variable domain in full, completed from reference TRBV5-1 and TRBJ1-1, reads KAGVTQTPRYLIKTRGQQVTLSCSPISGHRSVSWYQQTPGQGLQFLFEYFSETQRNKGNFPGRFSGRQFSNSRSEMNVSTLELGDSALYLCASSLATELPNTEAFFGQGTRLTVV.

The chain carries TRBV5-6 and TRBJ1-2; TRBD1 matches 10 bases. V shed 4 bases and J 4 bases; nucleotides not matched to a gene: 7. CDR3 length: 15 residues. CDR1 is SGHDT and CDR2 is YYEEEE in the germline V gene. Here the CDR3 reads CASSRETGGSYGYTF. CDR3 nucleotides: TGTGCCAGCAGCAGAGAGACAGGGGGCAGCTATGGCTACACCTTC. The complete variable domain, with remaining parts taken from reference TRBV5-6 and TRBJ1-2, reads DAGVTQSPTHLIKTRGQQVTLRCSPKSGHDTVSWYQQALGQGPQFIFQYYEEEERQRGNFPDRFSGHQFPNYSSELNVNALLLGDSALYLCASSRETGGSYGYTFGSGTRLTVV.

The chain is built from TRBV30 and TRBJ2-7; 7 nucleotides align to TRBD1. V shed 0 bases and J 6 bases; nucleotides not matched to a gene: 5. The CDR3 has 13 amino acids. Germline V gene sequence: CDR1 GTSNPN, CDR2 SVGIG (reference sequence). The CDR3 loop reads CAWSVAAGGEQYV. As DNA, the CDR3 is TGTGCCTGGAGTGTAGCGGCAGGGGGCGAGCAGTACGTC.

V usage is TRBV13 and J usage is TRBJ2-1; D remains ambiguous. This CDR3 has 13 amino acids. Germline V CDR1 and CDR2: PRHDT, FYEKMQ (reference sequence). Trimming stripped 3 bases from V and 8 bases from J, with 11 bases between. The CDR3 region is CASSFGVRDEQFF. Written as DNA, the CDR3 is TGTGCCAGCAGCTTCGGAGTTCGCGATGAGCAGTTCTTC.

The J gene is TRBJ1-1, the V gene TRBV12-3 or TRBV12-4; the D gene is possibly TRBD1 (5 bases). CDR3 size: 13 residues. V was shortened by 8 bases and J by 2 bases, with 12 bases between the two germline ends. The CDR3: CASSQQANTEAFF. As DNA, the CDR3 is TGTGCCAGCTCCCAACAGGCAAACACTGAAGCTTTCTTT.

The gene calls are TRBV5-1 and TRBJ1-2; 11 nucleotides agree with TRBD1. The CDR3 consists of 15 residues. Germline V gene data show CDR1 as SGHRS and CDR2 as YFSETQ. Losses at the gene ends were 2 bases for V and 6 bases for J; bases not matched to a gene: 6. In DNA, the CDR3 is TGCGCCAGCAGCTTAAGGGACAGGGGGAGAGATGGCTACACCTTC. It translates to CASSLRDRGRDGYTF.

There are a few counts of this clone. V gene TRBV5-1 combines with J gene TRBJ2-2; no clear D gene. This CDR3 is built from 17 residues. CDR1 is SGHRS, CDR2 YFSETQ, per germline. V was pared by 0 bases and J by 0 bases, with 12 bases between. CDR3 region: CASSLVVVQPNTGELFF. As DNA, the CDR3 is TGCGCCAGCAGCTTGGTGGTTGTACAGCCGAACACCGGGGAGCTGTTTTTT.

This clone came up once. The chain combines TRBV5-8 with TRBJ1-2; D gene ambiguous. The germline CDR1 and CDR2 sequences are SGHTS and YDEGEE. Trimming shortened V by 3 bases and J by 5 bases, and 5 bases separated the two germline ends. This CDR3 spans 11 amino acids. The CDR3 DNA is TGTGCCAGCAGCTCGGTTTATGGCTACACCTTC. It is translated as CASSSVYGYTF.

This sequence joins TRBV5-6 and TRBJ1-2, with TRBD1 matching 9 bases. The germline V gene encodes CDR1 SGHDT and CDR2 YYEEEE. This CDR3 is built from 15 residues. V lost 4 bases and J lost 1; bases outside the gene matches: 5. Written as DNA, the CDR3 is TGTGCCAGCAGCGAAGGACAGGGGCATAACTATGGCTACACCTTC. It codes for CASSEGQGHNYGYTF.

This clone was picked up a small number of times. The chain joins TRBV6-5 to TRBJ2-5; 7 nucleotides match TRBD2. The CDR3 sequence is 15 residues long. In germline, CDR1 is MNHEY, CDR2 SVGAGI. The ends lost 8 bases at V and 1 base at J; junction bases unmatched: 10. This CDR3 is CASGNSAGIQETQYF. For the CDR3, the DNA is TGTGCCAGCGGCAACTCAGCGGGAATCCAAGAGACCCAGTACTTC.

The CDR3 region is CASSQAGRGAEAFF. In nucleotides, the CDR3 is TGTGCCAGCAGCCAAGCTGGCAGGGGGGCTGAAGCTTTCTTT. The chain links TRBV3-1 (or the pseudogene TRBV3-2) to TRBJ1-1; 7 bases are a match to TRBD1. The CDR3 extends over 14 amino acids. CDR1 and CDR2 (germline): LGHDT, YNNKEL (reference sequence). Germline trimming cut 1 base from V and 6 bases from J; bases unmatched to any gene: 5.

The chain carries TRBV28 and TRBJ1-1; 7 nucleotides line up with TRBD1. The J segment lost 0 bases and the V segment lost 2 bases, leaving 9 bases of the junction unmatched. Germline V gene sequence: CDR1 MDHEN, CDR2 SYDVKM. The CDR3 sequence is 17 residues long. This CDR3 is CASSLEAGGLMNTEAFF. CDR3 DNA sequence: TGTGCCAGCAGTTTAGAGGCAGGGGGTCTGATGAACACTGAAGCTTTCTTT.